This T cell receptor beta chain comes out of a study of T cell responses to AZD1222 COVID-19 vaccine. The CDR3 covers 11 residues. Germline V gene data show CDR1 as SNHLY and CDR2 as FYNNEI. V was trimmed by 6 bases and J by 4 bases, leaving 4 bases between them. Generated by immunoSEQ multiplex PCR, the TCRdb table keeps only in-frame clones and is missing some. Of about 130,000 clones in the sample, nearly 90% are singletons; the top ten hold 4.5% to 6.5%. This specimen was peripheral blood, taken 28 days after the second AZD1222 dose. This sequence originates from an adult who received the AZD1222 COVID-19 vaccine. V is TRBV2 and J is TRBJ2-1; no firm D call. The DNA of the CDR3 is TGTGCCAGCAGGGAGTACAATGAGCAGTTCTTC. Its protein is CASREYNEQFF.